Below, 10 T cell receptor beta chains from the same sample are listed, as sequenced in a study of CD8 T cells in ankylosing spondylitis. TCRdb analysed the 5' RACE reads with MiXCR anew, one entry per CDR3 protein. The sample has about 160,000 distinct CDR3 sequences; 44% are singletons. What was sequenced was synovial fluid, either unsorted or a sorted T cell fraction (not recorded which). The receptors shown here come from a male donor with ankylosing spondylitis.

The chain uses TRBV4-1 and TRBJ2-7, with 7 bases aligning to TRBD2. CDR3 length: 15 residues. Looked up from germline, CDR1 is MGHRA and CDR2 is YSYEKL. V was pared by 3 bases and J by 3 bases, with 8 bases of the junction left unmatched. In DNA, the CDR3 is TGCGCCAGCAGCCATCCCTACGCGGGAGACTACGAGCAGTACTTC. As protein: CASSHPYAGDYEQYF.

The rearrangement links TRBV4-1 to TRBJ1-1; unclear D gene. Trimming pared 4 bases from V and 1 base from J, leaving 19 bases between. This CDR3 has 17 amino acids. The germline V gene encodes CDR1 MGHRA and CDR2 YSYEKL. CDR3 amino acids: CASSLGPFWVANTEAFF. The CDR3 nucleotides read TGCGCCAGCAGCCTAGGACCCTTCTGGGTCGCGAACACTGAAGCTTTCTTT.

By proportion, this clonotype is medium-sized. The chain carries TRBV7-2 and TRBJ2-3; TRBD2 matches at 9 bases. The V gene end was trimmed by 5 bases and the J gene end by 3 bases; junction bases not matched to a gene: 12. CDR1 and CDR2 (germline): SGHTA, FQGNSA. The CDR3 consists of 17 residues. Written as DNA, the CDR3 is TGTGCCAGCAGCCGCACAGCGGGAGGCGGAGGAACAGATACGCAGTATTTT. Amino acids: CASSRTAGGGGTDTQYF.

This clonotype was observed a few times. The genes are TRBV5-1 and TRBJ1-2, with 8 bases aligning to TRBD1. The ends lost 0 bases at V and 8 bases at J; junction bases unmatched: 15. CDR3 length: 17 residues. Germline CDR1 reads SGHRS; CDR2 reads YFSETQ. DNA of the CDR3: TGCGCCAGCAGCTTGGAGTTTTGGTCAGGGGGCCGTTGGGGCTACACCTTC. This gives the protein CASSLEFWSGGRWGYTF.

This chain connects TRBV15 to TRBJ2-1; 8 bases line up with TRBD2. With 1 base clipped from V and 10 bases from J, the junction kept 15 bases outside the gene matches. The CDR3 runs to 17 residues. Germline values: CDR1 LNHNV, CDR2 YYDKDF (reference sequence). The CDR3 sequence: CATSRALAATDFGEQFF. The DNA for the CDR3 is TGTGCCACCAGCAGAGCACTAGCGGCAACAGATTTTGGGGAGCAGTTCTTC.

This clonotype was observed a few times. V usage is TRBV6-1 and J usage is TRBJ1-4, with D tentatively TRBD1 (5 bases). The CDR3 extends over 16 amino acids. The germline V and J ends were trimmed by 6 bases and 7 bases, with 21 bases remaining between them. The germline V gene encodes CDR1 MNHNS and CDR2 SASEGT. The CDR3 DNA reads TGTGCCAGCAGCCCCGGGACGGACCTTAGGGGTGAAAAACTGTTTTTT. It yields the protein CASSPGTDLRGEKLFF.

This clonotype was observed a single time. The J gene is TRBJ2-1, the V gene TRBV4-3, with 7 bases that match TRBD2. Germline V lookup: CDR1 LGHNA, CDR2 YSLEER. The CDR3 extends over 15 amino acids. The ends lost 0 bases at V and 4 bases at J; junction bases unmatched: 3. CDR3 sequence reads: CASSQDPGGYNEQFF. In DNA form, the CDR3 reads TGCGCCAGCAGCCAAGACCCGGGAGGATACAATGAGCAGTTCTTC.

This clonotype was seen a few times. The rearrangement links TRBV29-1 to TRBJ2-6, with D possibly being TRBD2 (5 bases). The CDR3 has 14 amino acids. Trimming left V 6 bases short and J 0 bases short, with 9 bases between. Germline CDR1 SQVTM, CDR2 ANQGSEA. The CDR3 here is CSVRGSSGANVLTF. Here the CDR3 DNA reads TGCAGCGTCAGAGGGAGCTCTGGGGCCAACGTCCTGACTTTC.

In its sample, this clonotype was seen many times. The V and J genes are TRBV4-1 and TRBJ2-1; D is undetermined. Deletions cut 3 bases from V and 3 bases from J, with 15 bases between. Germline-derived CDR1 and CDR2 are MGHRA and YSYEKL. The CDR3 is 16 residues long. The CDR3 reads CASSQQPADLYNEQFF. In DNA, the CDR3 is TGCGCCAGCAGCCAGCAGCCGGCGGACCTCTACAATGAGCAGTTCTTC.

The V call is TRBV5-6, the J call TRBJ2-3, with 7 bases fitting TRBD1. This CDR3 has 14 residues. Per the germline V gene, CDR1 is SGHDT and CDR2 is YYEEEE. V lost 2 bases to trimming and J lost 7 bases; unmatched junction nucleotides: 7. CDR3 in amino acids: CASSLRTRGYTQYF. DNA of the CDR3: TGTGCCAGCAGCTTACGGACCAGGGGGTATACGCAGTATTTT.